The entry below gives a single T cell receptor beta chain sequence along with its context. Participant-reported clinical history was the basis for cohort assignment. What the recovered Cohort 3 donors had was two negative PCRs, clearance, or symptom resolution. The authors' processing: Amplification of reference gene primers was used by the study to estimate nucleated cell counts. TCRdb keeps only in-frame clones here, not all; method: immunoSEQ multiplex PCR. V, J and clone size reflect that table, while D and trimming were determined from the DNA. This table holds 150,000 to 200,000 clones, roughly 85% found once. CDR3 length equals 16 residues. V was clipped by 4 bases and J by 1 base, with 14 bases between them. Germline V gene data show CDR1 as MDHEN and CDR2 as SYDVKM. This specimen comes from a study of blood T cell repertoires in COVID-19. As for the study in general: There were acute and convalescent COVID-19 samples, and they came from the United States, Italy and Spain.

The specimen was PBMCs or T cells enriched from blood (not recorded which). The sequence derives from a woman between 18 and 29 years old who had recovered from COVID-19. The rearrangement uses TRBV28 and TRBJ1-5, with D perhaps matching TRBD1 (5 bases). The CDR3 region is CASSSTFDSSNQPQHF. CDR3 DNA sequence: TGTGCCAGCAGTTCTACCTTTGACAGCAGCAATCAGCCCCAGCATTTT.